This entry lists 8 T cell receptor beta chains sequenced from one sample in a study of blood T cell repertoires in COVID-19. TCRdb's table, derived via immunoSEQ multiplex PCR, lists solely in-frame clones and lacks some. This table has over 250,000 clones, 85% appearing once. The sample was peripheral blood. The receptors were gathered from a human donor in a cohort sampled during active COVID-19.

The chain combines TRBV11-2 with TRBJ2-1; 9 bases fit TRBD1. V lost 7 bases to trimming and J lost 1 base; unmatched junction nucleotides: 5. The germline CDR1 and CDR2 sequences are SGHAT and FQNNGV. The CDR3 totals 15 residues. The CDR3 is CASNSGQGSYNEQFF. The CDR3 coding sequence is TGTGCCAGCAACTCGGGACAGGGTTCCTACAATGAGCAGTTCTTC.

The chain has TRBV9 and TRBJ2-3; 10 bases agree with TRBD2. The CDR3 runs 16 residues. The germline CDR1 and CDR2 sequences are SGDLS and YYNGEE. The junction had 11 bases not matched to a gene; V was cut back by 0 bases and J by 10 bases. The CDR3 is CASSVAPSGSDGPQYF. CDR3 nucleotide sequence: TGTGCCAGCAGCGTAGCCCCTAGCGGGAGTGACGGGCCGCAGTATTTT.

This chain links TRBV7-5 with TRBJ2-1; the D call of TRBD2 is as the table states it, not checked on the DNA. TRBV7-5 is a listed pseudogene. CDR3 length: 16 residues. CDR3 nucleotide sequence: TGTGCCAGAAGCCAATGCCCGAGGAGCTCCTACAATGAGCAGTTCTTC. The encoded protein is CARSQCPRSSYNEQFF.

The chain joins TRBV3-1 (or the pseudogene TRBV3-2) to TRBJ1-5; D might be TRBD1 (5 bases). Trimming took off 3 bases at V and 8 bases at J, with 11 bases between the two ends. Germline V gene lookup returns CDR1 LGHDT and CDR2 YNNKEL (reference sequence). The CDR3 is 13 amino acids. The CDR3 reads CASSQTASKPQHF. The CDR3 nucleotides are TGTGCCAGCAGCCAGACAGCGTCAAAGCCCCAGCATTTT.

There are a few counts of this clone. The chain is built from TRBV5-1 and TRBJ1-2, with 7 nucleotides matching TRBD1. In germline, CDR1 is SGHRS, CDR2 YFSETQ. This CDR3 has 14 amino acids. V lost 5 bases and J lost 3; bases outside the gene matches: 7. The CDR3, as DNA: TGCGCCAGCAGTTCTACAGGGACAGACTATGGCTACACCTTC. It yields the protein CASSSTGTDYGYTF.

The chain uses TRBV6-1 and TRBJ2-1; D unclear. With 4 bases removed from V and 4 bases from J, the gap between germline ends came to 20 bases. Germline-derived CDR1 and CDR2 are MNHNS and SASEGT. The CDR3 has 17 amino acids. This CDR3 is CASSAVLSVPQYNEQFF. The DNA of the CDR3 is TGTGCCAGCAGTGCTGTCCTGAGCGTCCCCCAATACAATGAGCAGTTCTTC.

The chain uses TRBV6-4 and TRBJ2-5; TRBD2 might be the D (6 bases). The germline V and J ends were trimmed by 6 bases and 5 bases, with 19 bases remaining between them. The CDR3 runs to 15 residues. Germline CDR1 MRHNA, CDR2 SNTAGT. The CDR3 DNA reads TGTGCCAGCAGCGGAGGGCCCAAATCCTTTGAGACCCAGTACTTC. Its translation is CASSGGPKSFETQYF.

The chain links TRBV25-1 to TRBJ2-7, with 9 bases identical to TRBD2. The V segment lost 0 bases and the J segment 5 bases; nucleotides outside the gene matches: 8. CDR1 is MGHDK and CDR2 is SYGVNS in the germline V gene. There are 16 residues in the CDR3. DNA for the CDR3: TGTGCCAGCAGTGAATATCGTAGCGGGAGTTTCCACGAGCAGTACTTC. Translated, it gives CASSEYRSGSFHEQYF.